Shown below are 17 T cell receptor beta chains from a single sample sequenced in a study of Ad26.COV2.S vaccination and SARS-CoV-2 variants. Clones were sequenced by immunoSEQ multiplex PCR, and TCRdb holds only the in-frame ones, with some missing. In the table there are 360,000 or so clones, about 91% of which are singletons. The sample's treatment: some 20 received Ad26.COV2.S at low or high dose, single or two shots; several received placebo; per-sample allocation not given. Day 63 after the first injection of vaccine or placebo was the sampling time. Material: peripheral blood, obtained in a trial of Ad26.COV2.S vaccine versus placebo. These receptors came from a person between 18 and 60 years old who received the Ad26.COV2.S COVID-19 vaccine or a placebo.

V usage is TRBV6-2 or TRBV6-3 and J usage is TRBJ2-1; perhaps TRBD1 as D (6 bases). This CDR3 spans 12 amino acids. Germline CDR1 MNHEY, CDR2 SVGEGT. Trimming shortened V by 7 bases and J by 11 bases, and 15 bases separated the two germline ends. The CDR3 loop is CASTPGTPKQFF. DNA of the CDR3: TGTGCCAGCACCCCCGGGACACCAAAGCAGTTCTTC.

V and J are TRBV11-2 and TRBJ2-7; D tentatively reads TRBD1 or TRBD2 (5 bases each). V dropped 4 bases and J dropped 1 base, with 17 bases sitting between them. Germline values: CDR1 SGHAT, CDR2 FQNNGV. The CDR3 contains 16 residues. The CDR3 DNA reads TGTGCCAGCAGCTATCCCCGGGACGGATTTTCCTACGAGCAGTACTTC. Translated, it gives CASSYPRDGFSYEQYF.

The J gene is TRBJ2-7, the V gene TRBV2; a weak D match, TRBD1 (5 bases). The V end was cut by 9 bases, the J end by 0 bases, with 12 bases between. From germline, CDR1 is SNHLY and CDR2 FYNNEI. The CDR3 is made up of 13 amino acids. The CDR3 here is CARQVQGSYEQYF. The CDR3, as DNA: TGTGCCAGGCAGGTTCAGGGCTCCTACGAGCAGTACTTC.

The V and J genes are TRBV30 and TRBJ2-7; 9 bases line up with TRBD1. This CDR3 contains 15 residues. The trim removed 3 bases at V and 8 bases at J, leaving 14 bases unmatched. Germline V lookup: CDR1 GTSNPN, CDR2 SVGIG (reference sequence). CDR3 region: CAWSETGTGNLKQYF. CDR3 nucleotides: TGTGCCTGGAGCGAGACCGGGACAGGGAATCTTAAGCAGTACTTC.

The CDR3 is CASSLSRSANEKLFF. The CDR3 DNA reads TGTGCCAGCAGTTTAAGTCGGTCGGCTAATGAAAAACTGTTTTTT. The chain carries TRBV28 and TRBJ1-4; D not certain. V shed 2 bases and J shed 3 bases, with 10 bases lying between them. The germline gives CDR1 MDHEN, CDR2 SYDVKM. The CDR3 is made up of 15 amino acids.

This clone showed up just once. The rearrangement uses TRBV6-5 and TRBJ1-6; TRBD1 agrees at 8 bases. This CDR3 has 14 amino acids. V trimming: 4 bases; J trimming: 5 bases; junction bases outside the gene matches: 1. Germline V CDR1 and CDR2: MNHEY, SVGAGI. The CDR3 nucleotides read TGTGCCAGCAGTTTGACAGGGGATAATTCACCCCTCCACTTT. It encodes CASSLTGDNSPLHF.

V usage is TRBV19 and J usage is TRBJ1-2; D unclear. Between the trimmed V and J ends, which lost 5 bases and 3 bases, there was a span of 10 bases. Germline CDR1 is LNHDA and CDR2 is SQIVND (reference sequence). The CDR3 length is 13 residues. CDR3 in amino acids: CASSVGFDYGYTF. Here the CDR3 DNA reads TGTGCCAGTAGTGTCGGGTTTGACTATGGCTACACCTTC. The full variable domain, completed using reference TRBV19 and TRBJ1-2, is DGGITQSPKYLFRKEGQNVTLSCEQNLNHDAMYWYRQDPGQGLRLIYYSQIVNDFQKGDIAEGYSVSREKKESFPLTVTSAQKNPTAFYLCASSVGFDYGYTFGSGTRLTVV.

The genes are TRBV6-1 and TRBJ2-3, with 11 positions matching TRBD2. With V trimmed by 3 bases and J by 4 bases, 6 bases remained unmatched. The CDR3 totals 16 residues. The germline V gene encodes CDR1 MNHNS and CDR2 SASEGT. CDR3 bases: TGTGCCAGCAGTGATCACTCACTAGCGGGAGCAGATACGCAGTATTTT. Protein sequence: CASSDHSLAGADTQYF.

As for this clone: The germline gene is not matched at one end of the junction; a read error may be the cause. The chain couples TRBV6-1 to TRBJ2-4; D not certain. Germline V lookup: CDR1 MNHNS, CDR2 SASEGT. The CDR3 is made up of 15 amino acids. CDR3 sequence reads: CASSEEVTATNIQYF. The CDR3 DNA sequence: TGTGCCAGCAGTGAAGAGGTCACAGCCACAAACATTCAGTACTTC.

The rearrangement links TRBV6-6 to TRBJ1-5, with TRBD1 as a possible D gene (5 bases). The germline V and J ends were trimmed by 6 bases and 5 bases, with 17 bases remaining between them. Germline V gives CDR1 MNHNY, CDR2 SVGAGI (reference sequence). The CDR3 has 15 residues. The CDR3 nucleotides read TGTGCCAGCAGGCGAAGCCAGGGTGGGCATCAGCCCCAGCATTTT. Amino acids: CASRRSQGGHQPQHF.

The genes are TRBV24-1 and TRBJ2-3, with a weak D call TRBD1 (6 bases). The CDR3 contains 13 residues. Trimming shortened V by 8 bases and J by 2 bases, and 10 bases separated the two germline ends. Germline V gene lookup returns CDR1 KGHDR and CDR2 SFDVKD. The CDR3 DNA is TGTGCCACCAACCCAGGGGACACAGATACGCAGTATTTT. Translation: CATNPGDTDTQYF.

The chain uses TRBV3-1 (or the pseudogene TRBV3-2) and TRBJ2-1, with 10 bases lining up with TRBD1. Germline V lookup: CDR1 LGHDT, CDR2 YNNKEL (reference sequence). V dropped 4 bases and J dropped 9; count of bases not matched to a gene: 3. The CDR3 has 13 amino acids. The CDR3 region has the DNA TGTGCCAGCAGCCGCCGGACAGGGGGTGAGCAGTTCTTC. Translation: CASSRRTGGEQFF.

This clone turned up a few times. The chain uses TRBV5-5 and TRBJ1-5; D possibly corresponds to TRBD1 (6 bases). The CDR3 spans 13 residues. Germline CDR1 and CDR2: SGHKS and YYEKEE (reference sequence). Trimming took off 4 bases at V and 5 bases at J, with 10 bases between the two ends. In nucleotides, the CDR3 is TGTGCCAGCAGCCGGGACATTCATCAGCCCCAGCATTTT. Translation: CASSRDIHQPQHF. The whole variable domain, filled in from reference TRBV5-5 and TRBJ1-5, reads DAGVTQSPTHLIKTRGQQVTLRCSPISGHKSVSWYQQVLGQGPQFIFQYYEKEERGRGNFPDRFSARQFPNYSSELNVNALLLGDSALYLCASSRDIHQPQHFGDGTRLSIL.

V is TRBV5-1 and J is TRBJ2-1, with TRBD2 matching 11 bases. The CDR3 is made up of 18 amino acids. Germline lookup yields CDR1 SGHRS and CDR2 YFSETQ. The J segment lost 3 bases and the V segment lost 4 bases, leaving 12 bases of the junction unmatched. The CDR3 DNA reads TGCGCCAGCAGCCCTCACCTTAGCGGGAGGGCCTTCTACAATGAGCAGTTCTTC. Its translation: CASSPHLSGRAFYNEQFF.

Ten or more counts support this clone. V and J are TRBV19 and TRBJ1-2, with D perhaps TRBD1 (5 bases). This CDR3 comprises 11 residues. The V gene's germline CDR1 is LNHDA and CDR2 SQIVND (reference sequence). Trimming left V 3 bases short and J 7 bases short, with 6 bases between. CDR3 loop: CASSMGVGYTF. CDR3 coding DNA: TGTGCCAGTAGTATGGGGGTTGGCTACACCTTC.

The rearrangement links TRBV7-9 to TRBJ1-1; 7 nucleotides match TRBD1. The CDR3 runs to 12 residues. The germline V gene has CDR1 SEHNR and CDR2 FQNEAQ (reference sequence). V shed 10 bases and J 1 base; nucleotides not matched to a gene: 3. This CDR3 reads CATGDRNTEAFF. The CDR3 coding sequence is TGTGCCACCGGGGACAGGAACACTGAAGCTTTCTTT.

The rearrangement links TRBV2 to TRBJ2-7; TRBD2 aligns across 10 bases. This CDR3 comprises 11 residues. The V gene end was trimmed by 8 bases and the J gene end by 7 bases; junction bases not matched to a gene: 2. Per germline, CDR1 SNHLY and CDR2 FYNNEI. CDR3 coding DNA: TGTGCCAGCGGGACTAGCGATGAGCAGTACTTC. It specifies CASGTSDEQYF.